This T cell receptor (beta chain) was identified in a study of preoperative IRX-2 immunotherapy in early breast cancer. The method was immunoSEQ multiplex PCR; TCRdb's version includes in-frame clones alone and lacks a portion of them. The data show tens of thousands of clones, 82% seen once. As to treatment: preoperative locoregional IRX-2 cytokine immunotherapy. This phase Ib study tested locoregional IRX-2 cytokine immunotherapy given before surgery. The V and J ends lost 0 bases and 5 bases, in that order; junction bases with no gene match: 11. The CDR3 has 18 amino acids. Germline-derived CDR1 and CDR2 are SGHRS and YFSETQ.

Sampling took place from a patient treated with IRX-2 immunotherapy. The J gene is TRBJ2-5, the V gene TRBV5-1; TRBD2 aligns across 12 bases. This TCR was sampled from a human donor with breast cancer. This CDR3 is CASSLVPGLAGVSETQYF. For the CDR3, the DNA is TGCGCCAGCAGCTTGGTCCCGGGACTAGCGGGTGTTTCTGAGACCCAGTACTTC.